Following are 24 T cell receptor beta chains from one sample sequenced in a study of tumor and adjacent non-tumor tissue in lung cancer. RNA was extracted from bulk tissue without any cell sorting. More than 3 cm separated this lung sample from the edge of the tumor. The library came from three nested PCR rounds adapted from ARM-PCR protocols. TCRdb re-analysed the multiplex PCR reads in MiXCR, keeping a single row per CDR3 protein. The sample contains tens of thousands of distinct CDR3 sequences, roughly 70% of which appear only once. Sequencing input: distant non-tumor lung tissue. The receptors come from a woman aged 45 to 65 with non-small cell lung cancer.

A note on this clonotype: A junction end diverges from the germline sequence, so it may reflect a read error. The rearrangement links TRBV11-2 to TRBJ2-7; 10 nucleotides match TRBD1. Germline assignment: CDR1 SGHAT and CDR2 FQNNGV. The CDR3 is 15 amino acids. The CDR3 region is CASSFGTGDTYEQYF. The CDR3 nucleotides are TGTGCTAGCAGCTTTGGGACAGGGGATACCTACGAGCAGTACTTC.

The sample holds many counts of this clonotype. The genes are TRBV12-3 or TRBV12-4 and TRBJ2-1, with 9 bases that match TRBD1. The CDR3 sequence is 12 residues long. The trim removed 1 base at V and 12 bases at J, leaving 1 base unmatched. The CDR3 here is CASSLETGGQFF. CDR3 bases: TGTGCCAGCAGTTTAGAGACAGGGGGGCAGTTCTTC.

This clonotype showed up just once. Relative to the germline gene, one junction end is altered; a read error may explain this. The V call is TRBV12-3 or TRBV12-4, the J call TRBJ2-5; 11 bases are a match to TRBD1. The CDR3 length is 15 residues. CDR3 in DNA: TGTGCCAGCAGTACAAGGGACAGGGGGAAAGAGGCCCAGTACTTC. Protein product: CASSTRDRGKEAQYF.

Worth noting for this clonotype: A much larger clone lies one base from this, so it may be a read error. As DNA, the CDR3 is TGCAGTGCTTCGGACAGATCCCTCACTAACTATGGCTACACCTTC. Its protein product is CSASDRSLTNYGYTF. This sequence joins TRBV20-1 and TRBJ1-2, with a weak D call TRBD1 (6 bases). Germline lookup yields CDR1 DFQATT and CDR2 SNEGSKA (reference sequence). Trimming took 5 bases from V and 0 from J, leaving 16 bases between them. This CDR3 contains 15 residues.

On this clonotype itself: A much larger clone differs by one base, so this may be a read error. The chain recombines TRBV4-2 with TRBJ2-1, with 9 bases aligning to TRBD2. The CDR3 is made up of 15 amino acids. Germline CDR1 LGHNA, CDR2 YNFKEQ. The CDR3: CACSDAGGPGDEQFF. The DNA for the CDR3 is TGTGCCTGCAGCGACGCGGGAGGGCCGGGCGATGAGCAGTTCTTC.

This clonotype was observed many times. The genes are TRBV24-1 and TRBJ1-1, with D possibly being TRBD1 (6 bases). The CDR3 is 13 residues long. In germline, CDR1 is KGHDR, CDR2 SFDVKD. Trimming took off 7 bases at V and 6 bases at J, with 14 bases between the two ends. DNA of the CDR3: TGTGCCACCAGGGCAGGGGAAGCCCCTGAAGCTTTCTTT. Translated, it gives CATRAGEAPEAFF.

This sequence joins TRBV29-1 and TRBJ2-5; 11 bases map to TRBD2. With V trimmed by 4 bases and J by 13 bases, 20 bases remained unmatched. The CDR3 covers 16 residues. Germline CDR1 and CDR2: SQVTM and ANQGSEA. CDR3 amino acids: CSVAVNSGRVVKTGYF. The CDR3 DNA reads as TGCAGCGTTGCGGTCAATAGCGGGAGGGTTGTGAAGACCGGGTACTTC.

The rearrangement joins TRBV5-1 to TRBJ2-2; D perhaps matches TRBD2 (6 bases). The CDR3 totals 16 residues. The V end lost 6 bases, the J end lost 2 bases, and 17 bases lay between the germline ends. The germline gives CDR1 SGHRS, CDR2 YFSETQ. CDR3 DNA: TGCGCCAGCAACCCCAGTTTGGGGGGAAACACCGGGGAGCTGTTTTTT. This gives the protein CASNPSLGGNTGELFF. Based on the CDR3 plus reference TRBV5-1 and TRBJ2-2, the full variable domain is KAGVTQTPRYLIKTRGQQVTLSCSPISGHRSVSWYQQTPGQGLQFLFEYFSETQRNKGNFPGRFSGRQFSNSRSEMNVSTLELGDSALYLCASNPSLGGNTGELFFGEGSRLTVL.

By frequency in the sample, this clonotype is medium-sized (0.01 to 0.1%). Here the CDR3 DNA reads TGCAGTGCTAGACCAATGGACAGGGGGAACGAGCAGTACTTC. Its translation is CSARPMDRGNEQYF. The chain is built from TRBV20-1 and TRBJ2-7, with 10 positions matching TRBD1. Per the germline V gene, CDR1 is DFQATT and CDR2 is SNEGSKA (reference sequence). There are 14 residues in the CDR3. The trim removed 2 bases at V and 5 bases at J, leaving 6 bases unmatched.

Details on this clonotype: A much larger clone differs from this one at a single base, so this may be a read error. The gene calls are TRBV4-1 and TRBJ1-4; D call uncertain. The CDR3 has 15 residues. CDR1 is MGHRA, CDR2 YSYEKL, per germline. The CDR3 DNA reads TGCGCCAGCAACCAAGTGCGCGGGGCTAATGAAAAACTGTTTTTT. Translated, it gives CASNQVRGANEKLFF.

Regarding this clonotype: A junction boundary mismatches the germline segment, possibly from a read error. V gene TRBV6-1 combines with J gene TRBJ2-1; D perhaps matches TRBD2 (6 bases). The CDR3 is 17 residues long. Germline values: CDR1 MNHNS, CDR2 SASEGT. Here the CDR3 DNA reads TGTGCCAGCAGTGAACTCGGGGGACTGTACTCCTACAATGGGCAGTTCTTC. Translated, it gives CASSELGGLYSYNGQFF.

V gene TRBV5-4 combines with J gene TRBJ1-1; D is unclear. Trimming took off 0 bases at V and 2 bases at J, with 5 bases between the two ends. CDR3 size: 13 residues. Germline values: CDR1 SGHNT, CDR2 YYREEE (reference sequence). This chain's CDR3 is CASSLESNTEAFF. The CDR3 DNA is TGTGCCAGCAGCTTGGAGTCCAACACTGAAGCTTTCTTT.

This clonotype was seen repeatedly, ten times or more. This chain's CDR3 is CSAGGINYEQYF. In nucleotides, the CDR3 is TGCAGTGCGGGAGGGATCAACTACGAGCAGTACTTC. The chain carries TRBV20-1 and TRBJ2-7; 7 positions agree with TRBD2. Trimming cost V 6 bases and J 3 bases; bases outside gene matches: 5. Germline CDR1 DFQATT, CDR2 SNEGSKA (reference sequence). This CDR3 is 12 amino acids long.

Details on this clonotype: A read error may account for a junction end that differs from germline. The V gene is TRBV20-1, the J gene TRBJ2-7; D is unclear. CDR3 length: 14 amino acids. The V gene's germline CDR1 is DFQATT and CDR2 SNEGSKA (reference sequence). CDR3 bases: TGCAGTGTTATCCGAGAAGGCACGGGCTACGAACAGTACTTC. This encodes CSVIREGTGYEQYF.

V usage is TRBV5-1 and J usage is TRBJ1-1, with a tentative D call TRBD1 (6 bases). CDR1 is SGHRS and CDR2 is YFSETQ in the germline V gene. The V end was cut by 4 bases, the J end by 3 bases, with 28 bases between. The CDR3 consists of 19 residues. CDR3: CASSLFLKWRNREDTEAFF. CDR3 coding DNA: TGCGCCAGCAGCCTTTTTCTCAAGTGGCGTAACAGGGAGGACACTGAAGCTTTCTTT.

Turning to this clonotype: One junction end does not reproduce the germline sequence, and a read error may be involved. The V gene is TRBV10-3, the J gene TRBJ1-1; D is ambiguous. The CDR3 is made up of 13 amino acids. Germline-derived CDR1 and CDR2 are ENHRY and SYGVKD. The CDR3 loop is CAINEAHGTEAFF. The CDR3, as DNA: TGTGCCATCAATGAGGCTCACGGGACTGAAGCTTTCTTT.

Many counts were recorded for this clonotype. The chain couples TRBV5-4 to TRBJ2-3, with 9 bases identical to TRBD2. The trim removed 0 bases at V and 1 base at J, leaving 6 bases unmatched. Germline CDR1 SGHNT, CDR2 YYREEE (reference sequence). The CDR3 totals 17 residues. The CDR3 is CASSLGLAARGTDTQYF. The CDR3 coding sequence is TGTGCCAGCAGCTTGGGACTAGCGGCTAGAGGCACAGATACGCAGTATTTT.

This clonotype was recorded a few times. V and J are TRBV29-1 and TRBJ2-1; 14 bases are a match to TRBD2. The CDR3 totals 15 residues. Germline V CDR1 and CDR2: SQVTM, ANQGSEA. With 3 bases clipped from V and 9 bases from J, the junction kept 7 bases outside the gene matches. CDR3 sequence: CSVDGTSGRNSEQFF. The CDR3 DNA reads TGCAGCGTTGATGGGACTAGCGGGAGAAATAGTGAGCAGTTCTTC.

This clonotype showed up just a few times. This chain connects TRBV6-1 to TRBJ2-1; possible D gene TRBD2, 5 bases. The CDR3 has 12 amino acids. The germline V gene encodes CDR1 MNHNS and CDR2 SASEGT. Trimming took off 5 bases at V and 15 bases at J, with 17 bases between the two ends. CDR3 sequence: CASSKGTRALFF. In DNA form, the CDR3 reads TGTGCCAGCAGTAAGGGCACTAGGGCACTGTTCTTC.

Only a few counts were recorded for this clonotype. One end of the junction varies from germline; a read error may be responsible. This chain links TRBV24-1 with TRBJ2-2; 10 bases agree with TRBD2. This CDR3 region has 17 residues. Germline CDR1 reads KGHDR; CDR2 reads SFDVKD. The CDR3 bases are TGTGTCACCAGTGATTTGTCTAGCGGGAGAGGGACCGGGGAGCTGTTTTTT. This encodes CVTSDLSSGRGTGELFF.

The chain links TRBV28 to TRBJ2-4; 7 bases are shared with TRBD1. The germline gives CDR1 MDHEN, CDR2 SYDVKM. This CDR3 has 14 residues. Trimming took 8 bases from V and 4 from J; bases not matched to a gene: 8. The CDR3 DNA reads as TGTGCCAGCTGTTCCGGGACAGTTAAAAACATTCAGTACTTC. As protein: CASCSGTVKNIQYF.

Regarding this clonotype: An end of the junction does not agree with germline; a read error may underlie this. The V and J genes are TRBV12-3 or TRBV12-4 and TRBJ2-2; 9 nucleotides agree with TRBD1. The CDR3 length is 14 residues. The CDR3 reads CASTPTGGHGELLF. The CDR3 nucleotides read TGTGCCAGCACCCCGACAGGGGGTCACGGGGAGCTGTTATTT.

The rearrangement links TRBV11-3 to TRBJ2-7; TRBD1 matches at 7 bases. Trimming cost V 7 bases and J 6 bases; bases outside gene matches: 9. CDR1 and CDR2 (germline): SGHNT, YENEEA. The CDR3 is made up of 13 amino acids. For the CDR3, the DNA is TGTGCCAGCATCTCGTACCCAGGGGGCGAGCAGTACTTC. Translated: CASISYPGGEQYF.

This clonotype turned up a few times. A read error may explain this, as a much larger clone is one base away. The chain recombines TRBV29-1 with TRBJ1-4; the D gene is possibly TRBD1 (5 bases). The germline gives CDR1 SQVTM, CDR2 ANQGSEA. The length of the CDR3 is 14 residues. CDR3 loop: CGVELRGSNEKLFF. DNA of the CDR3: TGCGGCGTTGAACTGAGGGGTTCTAATGAAAAACTGTTTTTT.